This entry lists 30 T cell receptor beta chains sequenced from one sample in a study of blood T cell repertoires in COVID-19. Profiling relied on immunoSEQ multiplex PCR, and the TCRdb table lists in-frame clones only, not all of them. The data hold roughly 240,000 clones, with 88% observed a single time. Material: PBMCs or T cells enriched from blood (not recorded which). The source is a woman aged 40 to 50 with acute COVID-19.

The J gene is TRBJ1-3, the V gene TRBV5-1, with 7 bases lining up with TRBD1. The germline gives CDR1 SGHRS, CDR2 YFSETQ. V gave up 4 bases and J gave up 0 bases; unmatched junction bases: 10. This CDR3 is 17 amino acids long. The CDR3 DNA reads as TGCGCCAGCAGCGGGGGACAGACGTTTAACTCTGGAAACACCATATATTTT. Its translation: CASSGGQTFNSGNTIYF. The whole variable domain, remainder taken from reference TRBV5-1 and TRBJ1-3, is KAGVTQTPRYLIKTRGQQVTLSCSPISGHRSVSWYQQTPGQGLQFLFEYFSETQRNKGNFPGRFSGRQFSNSRSEMNVSTLELGDSALYLCASSGGQTFNSGNTIYFGEGSWLTVV.

The chain is built from TRBV15 and TRBJ2-3; 9 nucleotides agree with TRBD1. This CDR3 spans 15 amino acids. V gave up 3 bases and J gave up 1 base; unmatched junction bases: 2. CDR1 is LNHNV and CDR2 is YYDKDF in the germline V gene (reference sequence). CDR3 coding DNA: TGTGCCACCAGCAGGGGGACAGGGCGCACAGATACGCAGTATTTT. Translated: CATSRGTGRTDTQYF.

This clone was seen a few times. The J gene is TRBJ2-2, the V gene TRBV5-1, with D possibly matching TRBD1 (5 bases). The V and J ends lost 0 bases and 7 bases respectively, with 19 bases between them. Per the germline V gene, CDR1 is SGHRS and CDR2 is YFSETQ. The CDR3 sequence is 17 residues long. The DNA of the CDR3 is TGCGCCAGCAGCTTGGAGCAAGGGGTCGACTGGAGCGGGGAGCTGTTTTTT. Translation gives CASSLEQGVDWSGELFF.

On this clone: A much more abundant neighbour one base away suggests this may be a read error. The chain joins TRBV11-2 to TRBJ2-7; TRBD1 agrees at 8 bases. Trimming removed 5 bases from V and 2 bases from J; junction bases left unmatched: 2. CDR3 length equals 13 residues. CDR1 is SGHAT and CDR2 is FQNNGV in the germline V gene. The CDR3 loop reads CASSADRAYEQYF. The CDR3 DNA sequence: TGTGCCAGCAGCGCGGACAGGGCCTACGAGCAGTACTTC.

This sequence joins TRBV3-1 (or the pseudogene TRBV3-2) and TRBJ2-5; 10 nucleotides match TRBD2. V trimming: 3 bases; J trimming: 3 bases; junction bases outside the gene matches: 4. Germline V gene sequence: CDR1 LGHDT, CDR2 YNNKEL (reference sequence). This CDR3 contains 15 residues. CDR3 residues: CASSQWSGGEETQYF. In DNA, the CDR3 is TGTGCCAGCAGCCAGTGGAGCGGGGGGGAAGAGACCCAGTACTTC.

This sequence joins TRBV14 and TRBJ2-3; D not certain. V was clipped by 4 bases and J by 7 bases, with 15 bases between them. Germline CDR1 reads SGHDN; CDR2 reads FVKESK. The CDR3 runs to 14 residues. The CDR3 nucleotides read TGTGCCAGCAGCCTCGGGTCCAAAAGGAATACGCAGTATTTT. Translated, it gives CASSLGSKRNTQYF.

The rearrangement joins TRBV12-3 or TRBV12-4 to TRBJ2-7, with D possibly TRBD1 on 6 matching bases. V was trimmed by 5 bases and J by 4 bases, leaving 12 bases between them. CDR3 length: 13 residues. The CDR3 region is CASSIPGVYEQYV. The CDR3, as DNA: TGTGCCAGCAGTATCCCAGGGGTTTACGAGCAGTACGTC.

This rearrangement joins TRBV10-3 to TRBJ2-2; TRBD2 matches at 9 bases. The CDR3 totals 15 residues. J gave up 2 bases and V 6 bases, and 4 bases lay outside the gene matches. Germline CDR1 is ENHRY and CDR2 is SYGVKD. CDR3 residues: CAIRTSGSNTGELFF. CDR3 DNA: TGTGCCATCAGGACTAGCGGATCAAACACCGGGGAGCTGTTTTTT.

In this sample, this clone turned up once. The CDR3 protein is CASSDGGLSGYTF. In nucleotides, the CDR3 is TGTGCCAGCAGTGACGGGGGTCTGAGTGGCTACACCTTC. The rearrangement joins TRBV2 to TRBJ1-2, with D possibly TRBD1 on 5 matching bases. CDR1 is SNHLY, CDR2 FYNNEI, per germline. Trimming removed 3 bases from V and 7 bases from J, with 12 bases in between. This CDR3 has 13 amino acids.

The chain couples TRBV27 to TRBJ2-2; tentatively, D is TRBD1 (6 bases). V lost 5 bases, J lost 0 bases, and 16 bases lay in between. CDR1 is MNHEY and CDR2 is SMNVEV in the germline V gene (reference sequence). This CDR3 is built from 17 residues. The DNA for the CDR3 is TGTGCCAGCAGTCCAGACTGGACAGCCGCGAACACCGGGGAGCTGTTTTTT. This gives the protein CASSPDWTAANTGELFF.

This clone was seen many times. The chain is built from TRBV11-2 and TRBJ1-6; unclear D gene. The V gene lost 1 base and the J gene lost 3 bases, with 10 bases spanning the gap. Germline loops: CDR1 SGHAT, CDR2 FQNNGV. The CDR3 is made up of 16 amino acids. The CDR3: CASSLGLEGYNSPLHF. In DNA, the CDR3 is TGTGCCAGCAGCTTAGGGTTGGAGGGCTATAATTCACCCCTCCACTTT. The full variable domain, with the rest looked up from reference TRBV11-2 and TRBJ1-6, is EAGVAQSPRYKIIEKRQSVAFWCNPISGHATLYWYQQILGQGPKLLIQFQNNGVVDDSQLPKDRFSAERLKGVDSTLKIQPAKLEDSAVYLCASSLGLEGYNSPLHFGNGTRLTVT.

The V and J genes are TRBV27 and TRBJ1-5; D perhaps matches TRBD1 (6 bases). Germline V gives CDR1 MNHEY, CDR2 SMNVEV (reference sequence). The CDR3 loop spans 16 amino acids. Trimming took 6 bases from V and 0 from J, leaving 15 bases between them. Here the CDR3 DNA reads TGTGCCAGCAGGTCCTCCGGGACAACTAGCAATCAGCCCCAGCATTTT. Its translation is CASRSSGTTSNQPQHF.

The V gene is TRBV10-3, the J gene TRBJ2-1, with 9 bases matching TRBD2. The CDR3 runs to 15 residues. The V gene's germline CDR1 is ENHRY and CDR2 SYGVKD. Trimming cost V 2 bases and J 12 bases; bases outside gene matches: 11. Written as DNA, the CDR3 is TGTGCCATCAGTGAGGGGACTAGCTTGGGTTCGGGGCAGTTCTTC. It specifies CAISEGTSLGSGQFF.

This clone was recorded a few times. The chain uses TRBV7-7 and TRBJ2-2; TRBD2 is a possible D gene (6 bases). Germline values: CDR1 SSHAT, CDR2 FNYEAQ (reference sequence). V lost 5 bases and J 3 bases, leaving 19 bases between the germline ends. This CDR3 region has 17 residues. The CDR3: CASSPLSPPSDTGELFF. The CDR3 DNA reads as TGTGCCAGCAGCCCGCTGTCCCCTCCTAGCGACACCGGGGAGCTGTTTTTT.

The chain combines TRBV7-2 with TRBJ1-2, with D possibly matching TRBD1 (5 bases). Germline lookup yields CDR1 SGHTA and CDR2 FQGNSA. The CDR3 is 13 amino acids. V lost 1 base and J 6 bases, leaving 9 bases between the germline ends. The CDR3 protein is CASSLVQGDGYTF. In DNA, the CDR3 is TGTGCCAGCAGCTTAGTTCAAGGGGATGGCTACACCTTC.

The CDR3 nucleotides are TGTGCCAGCAGCTTACGTCCTAGCGGGGGGATACTAGCCAAAAACATTCAGTACTTC. The encoded protein is CASSLRPSGGILAKNIQYF. V and J are TRBV11-2 and TRBJ2-4; 11 bases are a match to TRBD2. The CDR3 totals 19 residues. V was pared by 2 bases and J by 0 bases, with 9 bases of the junction left unmatched. The germline V gene encodes CDR1 SGHAT and CDR2 FQNNGV.

The chain links TRBV30 to TRBJ1-6, with TRBD1 as a possible D gene (5 bases). Germline CDR1 GTSNPN, CDR2 SVGIG (reference sequence). V was shortened by 2 bases and J by 0 bases, with 11 bases between the two germline ends. The CDR3 totals 16 residues. As DNA, the CDR3 is TGTGCCTGGAGTCCGACAGCCAGCTCCTATAATTCACCCCTCCACTTT. Protein product: CAWSPTASSYNSPLHF. The full variable domain, its missing parts supplied by reference TRBV30 and TRBJ1-6, is SQTIHQWPATLVQPVGSPLSLECTVEGTSNPNLYWYRQAAGRGLQLLFYSVGIGQISSEVPQNLSASRPQDRQFILSSKKLLLSDSGFYLCAWSPTASSYNSPLHFGNGTRLTVT.

This clone appeared many times. The gene calls are TRBV5-1 and TRBJ2-1, with 7 nucleotides matching TRBD2. CDR1 and CDR2 from the germline V gene are SGHRS and YFSETQ. The CDR3 has 15 amino acids. The V and J ends lost 2 bases and 7 bases, in that order; junction bases with no gene match: 9. The CDR3 sequence: CASSFRQPGRNEQFF. The CDR3 DNA reads TGCGCCAGCAGCTTTAGGCAGCCCGGGAGGAATGAGCAGTTCTTC.

The chain couples TRBV2 to TRBJ2-1; 15 bases agree with TRBD2. With 5 bases clipped from V and 2 bases from J, the junction kept 4 bases outside the gene matches. Germline V lookup: CDR1 SNHLY, CDR2 FYNNEI. The CDR3 has 17 amino acids. CDR3 protein: CASSSGTSGRTYNEQFF. CDR3 DNA sequence: TGTGCCAGCAGTAGTGGGACTAGCGGGAGGACCTACAATGAGCAGTTCTTC.

The chain is built from TRBV5-1 and TRBJ2-1; 8 positions match TRBD2. CDR3 size: 16 residues. Germline values: CDR1 SGHRS, CDR2 YFSETQ. Trimming removed 0 bases from V and 4 bases from J; junction bases left unmatched: 6. As DNA, the CDR3 is TGCGCCAGCAGCTTGGCCCTGGGACTAGGATACAATGAGCAGTTCTTC. It encodes CASSLALGLGYNEQFF. Full variable domain (missing parts from reference TRBV5-1 and TRBJ2-1): KAGVTQTPRYLIKTRGQQVTLSCSPISGHRSVSWYQQTPGQGLQFLFEYFSETQRNKGNFPGRFSGRQFSNSRSEMNVSTLELGDSALYLCASSLALGLGYNEQFFGPGTRLTVL.

The V and J genes are TRBV9 and TRBJ2-2; 7 nucleotides align to TRBD2. This CDR3 has 15 residues. V dropped 4 bases and J dropped 6; count of bases not matched to a gene: 9. Germline lookup yields CDR1 SGDLS and CDR2 YYNGEE. This chain's CDR3 is CASSIRGLDPGELFF. The CDR3 nucleotides read TGTGCCAGCAGCATACGCGGACTAGATCCCGGGGAGCTGTTTTTT.

The chain uses TRBV4-3 and TRBJ2-2; D perhaps matches TRBD2 (6 bases). V lost 0 bases and J 7 bases, leaving 15 bases between the germline ends. CDR1 and CDR2 from the germline V gene are LGHNA and YSLEER. The CDR3 has 16 amino acids. Here the CDR3 reads CASSQDKAGIGGELFF. CDR3 bases: TGCGCCAGCAGCCAAGATAAGGCGGGAATCGGCGGGGAGCTGTTTTTT.

The J gene is TRBJ2-5, the V gene TRBV4-3; 9 bases match TRBD2. CDR1 LGHNA and CDR2 YSLEER come from the germline V gene. The CDR3 consists of 15 residues. V shed 1 base and J 5 bases; nucleotides not matched to a gene: 5. The CDR3 protein is CASSQGISGGETQYF. CDR3 in DNA: TGCGCCAGCAGCCAAGGGATTAGCGGGGGTGAGACCCAGTACTTC.

This clone occurred once. The chain combines TRBV5-1 with TRBJ1-3, with unresolved D. Germline CDR1 is SGHRS and CDR2 is YFSETQ. Trimming removed 0 bases at V and 1 base at J, with 5 bases between. CDR3 length: 14 amino acids. The CDR3 region is CASSLGTSGNTIYF. CDR3 coding DNA: TGCGCCAGCAGCTTGGGGACTTCTGGAAACACCATATATTTT.

The chain links TRBV6-6 to TRBJ1-2; possibly TRBD1 for D (5 bases). Germline V gene sequence: CDR1 MNHNY, CDR2 SVGAGI (reference sequence). V lost 2 bases, J lost 0 bases, and 10 bases lay in between. CDR3 size: 15 residues. CDR3 nucleotide sequence: TGTGCCAGCAGTTACCTGACGACAGCTAACTATGGCTACACCTTC. Encoded protein: CASSYLTTANYGYTF.

The V gene is TRBV5-1, the J gene TRBJ2-1; 9 positions agree with TRBD2. Trimming cost V 5 bases and J 6 bases; bases outside gene matches: 12. Germline-derived CDR1 and CDR2 are SGHRS and YFSETQ. This CDR3 has 16 residues. The CDR3 DNA reads TGCGCCAGCAGTCCAAGTAGCGGGGGCGTAGCCAATGAGCAGTTCTTC. This translates into CASSPSSGGVANEQFF.

The genes are TRBV7-2 and TRBJ1-2; tentative D call: TRBD1 (6 bases). Germline loops: CDR1 SGHTA, CDR2 FQGNSA. V was clipped by 5 bases and J by 2 bases, with 9 bases between them. The CDR3 sequence is 13 residues long. The CDR3 reads CASSNRENYGYTF. CDR3 DNA sequence: TGTGCCAGCAGCAACAGGGAGAACTATGGCTACACCTTC.

The chain links TRBV30 to TRBJ1-2, with TRBD1 matching over 8 bases. Germline V gene data show CDR1 as GTSNPN and CDR2 as SVGIG (reference sequence). This CDR3 region has 13 residues. V lost 2 bases and J lost 7; bases outside the gene matches: 6. The CDR3 here is CAWSKTGESGYTF. CDR3 DNA: TGTGCCTGGAGTAAGACAGGGGAGTCTGGCTACACCTTC.

This chain connects TRBV5-1 to TRBJ2-5; the match to TRBD2 covers 10 bases. There are 17 residues in the CDR3. V was pared by 0 bases and J by 2 bases, with 7 bases of the junction left unmatched. CDR1 and CDR2 (germline): SGHRS, YFSETQ. The DNA for the CDR3 is TGCGCCAGCAGCTTGGTCCTAGCGGGAGTAGGGCAAGAGACCCAGTACTTC. This codes for CASSLVLAGVGQETQYF.

This clone is a singleton in its sample. The chain uses TRBV5-1 and TRBJ2-7; 8 nucleotides line up with TRBD2. The CDR3 has 15 residues. Germline CDR1 SGHRS, CDR2 YFSETQ. Germline trimming cut 0 bases from V and 7 bases from J; bases unmatched to any gene: 9. In DNA form, the CDR3 reads TGCGCCAGCAGCTTGGCGGGGCGGGAGGTTGGGGAGCAGTACGTC. It specifies CASSLAGREVGEQYV.